The 29 T cell receptor beta chains below come from one sample, sequenced in a study of blood T cell repertoires in COVID-19. Assay: immunoSEQ multiplex PCR; the TCRdb copy retains only in-frame clones and omits some. The table has around 200,000 clones, more than 70% seen once. The sample consisted of peripheral blood. Receptor source: a person aged 65 to 79 with COVID-19, enrolled during active disease.

The rearrangement links TRBV19 to TRBJ2-1; unclear D gene. The CDR3 has 11 amino acids. Trimming left V 4 bases short and J 10 bases short, with 8 bases between. From germline, CDR1 is LNHDA and CDR2 SQIVND (reference sequence). The CDR3 sequence is CASSTPREQFF. The CDR3 DNA follows: TGTGCCAGTAGTACGCCTAGGGAGCAGTTCTTC.

The chain links TRBV6-6 to TRBJ1-2, with TRBD1 as a possible D gene (6 bases). The CDR3 spans 11 residues. Trimming pared 6 bases from V and 10 bases from J, leaving 12 bases between. The V gene's germline CDR1 is MNHNY and CDR2 SVGAGI (reference sequence). This CDR3 reads CASSPRDTYTF. For the CDR3, the DNA is TGTGCCAGCAGCCCCAGGGACACCTACACCTTC.

The chain couples TRBV28 to TRBJ1-5, with D hard to call. The CDR3 length is 16 residues. Germline-derived CDR1 and CDR2 are MDHEN and SYDVKM. V was pared by 6 bases and J by 0 bases, with 15 bases between. The CDR3 region has the DNA TGTGCCAGCAGGAAGGGAAGCGGGGATAGCAATCAGCCCCAGCATTTT. This sequence encodes CASRKGSGDSNQPQHF.

V is TRBV5-1 and J is TRBJ2-7; 9 bases are shared with TRBD2. The germline V gene encodes CDR1 SGHRS and CDR2 YFSETQ. The J segment lost 5 bases and the V segment lost 4 bases, leaving 4 bases of the junction unmatched. This CDR3 is 13 amino acids long. The CDR3 bases are TGCGCCAGCAGCGGGGGACTAGCCAACGAGCAGTACTTC. It yields the protein CASSGGLANEQYF.

The V gene is TRBV7-2, the J gene TRBJ2-5; 8 positions agree with TRBD1. CDR1 and CDR2 from the germline V gene are SGHTA and FQGNSA. The CDR3 contains 13 residues. J was trimmed by 7 bases and V by 3 bases; bases with no gene match: 4. The CDR3 nucleotides read TGTGCCAGCAGCTTTCCAGGGGGCCGGACCCAGTACTTC. It is translated as CASSFPGGRTQYF. Looking up the rest from reference TRBV7-2 and TRBJ2-5 gives the full variable domain: GAGVSQSPSNKVTEKGKDVELRCDPISGHTALYWYRQSLGQGLEFLIYFQGNSAPDKSGLPSDRFSAERTGGSVSTLTIQRTQQEDSAVYLCASSFPGGRTQYFGPGTRLLVL.

The V gene is TRBV9, the J gene TRBJ2-3; no reliable D call. CDR1 is SGDLS, CDR2 YYNGEE, per germline. V gave up 0 bases and J gave up 0 bases, with 5 bases separating them. This CDR3 comprises 14 residues. The CDR3 reads CASSVAPSTDTQYF. The CDR3 DNA sequence: TGTGCCAGCAGCGTAGCCCCGAGCACAGATACGCAGTATTTT.

The chain uses TRBV19 and TRBJ1-4; TRBD1 matches 7 bases. Germline CDR1 is LNHDA and CDR2 is SQIVND (reference sequence). V lost 3 bases and J lost 7; bases outside the gene matches: 5. This CDR3 contains 14 residues. The CDR3 DNA sequence: TGTGCCAGTAGTATTGACAGGGATCTTGAAAAACTGTTTTTT. This sequence encodes CASSIDRDLEKLFF.

The chain is built from TRBV7-2 and TRBJ1-1, with 10 bases identical to TRBD1. The ends lost 3 bases at V and 1 base at J; junction bases unmatched: 5. Germline CDR1 SGHTA, CDR2 FQGNSA. The CDR3 extends over 16 amino acids. The CDR3 DNA sequence: TGTGCCAGCAGCTTGCCGGGACAGGGGAGGAACACTGAAGCTTTCTTT. This translates into CASSLPGQGRNTEAFF.

J is TRBJ2-7 and V is TRBV11-2; TRBD1 aligns across 8 bases. CDR1 and CDR2 from the germline V gene are SGHAT and FQNNGV. The CDR3 covers 13 residues. V was clipped by 2 bases and J by 7 bases; unmatched bases: 4. Here the CDR3 DNA reads TGTGCCAGCAGCTTACAGGGGGCCCAGGAGCAGTACTTC. As protein: CASSLQGAQEQYF.

This clone has only one observation. This chain links TRBV5-6 with TRBJ2-7, with 10 bases that match TRBD2. Germline assignment: CDR1 SGHDT and CDR2 YYEEEE. The length of the CDR3 is 13 residues. V gave up 4 bases and J gave up 11 bases; unmatched junction bases: 9. As DNA, the CDR3 is TGTGCCAGCAGCCCCGGGACTAGCGCCCAGGAGTACTTC. It is translated as CASSPGTSAQEYF.

This clone was detected once. The chain joins TRBV12-3 or TRBV12-4 to TRBJ2-4, with D unresolved. The CDR3 is made up of 13 amino acids. V was shortened by 5 bases and J by 1 base, with 6 bases between the two germline ends. The CDR3 here is CASSVRAKNIQYF. CDR3 nucleotide sequence: TGTGCCAGCAGTGTCCGGGCCAAAAACATTCAGTACTTC.

The chain couples TRBV5-1 to TRBJ2-5, with 7 bases aligning to TRBD1. Germline-derived CDR1 and CDR2 are SGHRS and YFSETQ. This CDR3 has 15 amino acids. J gave up 3 bases and V 2 bases, and 7 bases lay outside the gene matches. The CDR3 bases are TGCGCCAGCAGCTTCGGACGAGGGGGCAAAGAGACCCAGTACTTC. This encodes CASSFGRGGKETQYF.

The count of this clone is one. The chain recombines TRBV6-5 with TRBJ2-1, with TRBD2 identical over 9 bases. CDR3 length: 15 amino acids. With 2 bases clipped from V and 7 bases from J, the junction kept 6 bases outside the gene matches. Germline V gives CDR1 MNHEY, CDR2 SVGAGI. CDR3 amino acids: CASSYGSGRANEQFF. In DNA, the CDR3 is TGTGCCAGCAGTTACGGTAGCGGGAGAGCGAATGAGCAGTTCTTC.

The V gene is TRBV15, the J gene TRBJ2-7, with 8 bases that match TRBD1. CDR1 is LNHNV and CDR2 is YYDKDF in the germline V gene (reference sequence). The J segment lost 5 bases and the V segment lost 1 base, leaving 7 bases of the junction unmatched. CDR3 size: 15 residues. The CDR3 coding sequence is TGTGCCACCAGCAGAGTGGACAGGGCGAGGGACGAGCAGTACTTC. This gives the protein CATSRVDRARDEQYF.

The gene calls are TRBV7-9 and TRBJ1-1; 8 bases agree with TRBD1. Germline V gene data show CDR1 as SEHNR and CDR2 as FQNEAQ (reference sequence). CDR3 size: 13 residues. V dropped 4 bases and J dropped 8; count of bases not matched to a gene: 6. CDR3 in DNA: TGTGCCAGCAGCTCAAGGACAGGGCCCGAAGCTTTCTTT. Translated, it gives CASSSRTGPEAFF.

The count of this clone is one. The chain combines TRBV5-1 with TRBJ2-2; possible D gene TRBD1, 5 bases. CDR1 is SGHRS, CDR2 YFSETQ, per germline. Trimming shortened V by 2 bases and J by 8 bases, and 13 bases separated the two germline ends. This CDR3 is 14 amino acids long. For the CDR3, the DNA is TGCGCCAGCAGCTTCGATGGGGCCACGGGGGAGCTGTTTTTT. This encodes CASSFDGATGELFF. The whole variable domain, filled in from reference TRBV5-1 and TRBJ2-2, reads KAGVTQTPRYLIKTRGQQVTLSCSPISGHRSVSWYQQTPGQGLQFLFEYFSETQRNKGNFPGRFSGRQFSNSRSEMNVSTLELGDSALYLCASSFDGATGELFFGEGSRLTVL.

This clone occurred once. V is TRBV5-6 and J is TRBJ1-3; no clear D gene. Trimming shortened V by 6 bases and J by 4 bases, and 11 bases separated the two germline ends. Germline CDR1 is SGHDT and CDR2 is YYEEEE. The CDR3 covers 13 residues. For the CDR3, the DNA is TGTGCCAGCAAAACTCGCCCGGGAAACACCATATATTTT. This codes for CASKTRPGNTIYF.

The rearrangement joins TRBV6-2 or TRBV6-3 to TRBJ1-1, with 12 bases identical to TRBD1. This CDR3 is 16 amino acids long. Losses at the gene ends were 6 bases for V and 6 bases for J; bases not matched to a gene: 11. Germline CDR1 and CDR2: MNHEY and SVGEGT. The CDR3 protein is CASSSGTGGARAEAFF. CDR3 sequence (DNA): TGTGCCAGCAGCTCCGGGACAGGGGGCGCTCGGGCTGAAGCTTTCTTT.

V gene TRBV13 combines with J gene TRBJ1-2; 9 nucleotides agree with TRBD1. CDR1 PRHDT and CDR2 FYEKMQ come from the germline V gene (reference sequence). V gave up 5 bases and J gave up 3 bases; unmatched junction bases: 16. The CDR3 spans 18 residues. The CDR3 DNA follows: TGTGCCAGCAGCCTCGGGGCGGGACAGGGCATTTTTTACTATGGCTACACCTTC. Translating gives CASSLGAGQGIFYYGYTF.

The genes are TRBV3-1 (or the pseudogene TRBV3-2) and TRBJ2-7; D perhaps matches TRBD1 (5 bases). V dropped 3 bases and J dropped 2 bases, with 8 bases sitting between them. CDR1 LGHDT and CDR2 YNNKEL come from the germline V gene (reference sequence). CDR3 length equals 13 residues. The CDR3 loop is CASSHKDTYEQYF. The DNA of the CDR3 is TGTGCCAGCAGCCATAAGGACACCTACGAGCAGTACTTC.

The gene calls are TRBV28 and TRBJ1-6, with 8 nucleotides matching TRBD1. J lost 3 bases, V lost 4 bases, and 5 bases had no gene match. CDR3 length: 16 amino acids. CDR1 MDHEN and CDR2 SYDVKM come from the germline V gene. In nucleotides, the CDR3 is TGTGCCAGCAGTTCTTCAGGGACAGGCTATAATTCACCCCTCCACTTT. This translates into CASSSSGTGYNSPLHF.

This chain uses TRBV5-4 with TRBJ1-1; no clear D gene. CDR3 length equals 15 residues. V lost 0 bases and J 3 bases, leaving 12 bases between the germline ends. Germline V lookup: CDR1 SGHNT, CDR2 YYREEE (reference sequence). CDR3 DNA: TGTGCCAGCAGCTTGGTTGGTTTCTCGGACACTGAAGCTTTCTTT. Translating gives CASSLVGFSDTEAFF.

This clone was recorded only once. The chain uses TRBV15 and TRBJ2-3; TRBD2 might be the D (6 bases). The CDR3 runs 14 residues. V dropped 2 bases and J dropped 4 bases, with 10 bases sitting between them. In germline, CDR1 is LNHNV, CDR2 YYDKDF (reference sequence). CDR3 bases: TGTGCCACCAGCAGATACGGGAGCCCAGATACGCAGTATTTT. This sequence encodes CATSRYGSPDTQYF.

This chain uses TRBV5-6 with TRBJ2-5, with D possibly being TRBD1 (6 bases). Deletions cut 0 bases from V and 5 bases from J, with 11 bases between. From germline, CDR1 is SGHDT and CDR2 YYEEEE. The CDR3 loop spans 14 amino acids. The CDR3 here is CASSLAQGRETQYF. The CDR3 DNA follows: TGTGCCAGCAGCTTGGCACAGGGTAGGGAGACCCAGTACTTC.

A single count supports this clone. The rearrangement links TRBV6-4 to TRBJ2-7; no definite D call. Deletions cut 3 bases from V and 4 bases from J, with 7 bases between. The CDR3 has 12 residues. CDR1 and CDR2 (germline): MRHNA, SNTAGT. DNA of the CDR3: TGTGCCAGCAGTGAATCTTTTTACGAGCAGTACTTC. Translation: CASSESFYEQYF.

This chain joins TRBV14 and TRBJ2-1, with TRBD1 identical over 12 bases. The length of the CDR3 is 16 residues. The ends lost 2 bases at V and 6 bases at J; junction bases unmatched: 5. Germline V gene data show CDR1 as SGHDN and CDR2 as FVKESK. CDR3 residues: CASSQNPGQGANEQFF. In nucleotides, the CDR3 is TGTGCCAGCAGCCAAAACCCGGGACAGGGGGCCAATGAGCAGTTCTTC.

This chain links TRBV5-1 with TRBJ2-1; 12 nucleotides line up with TRBD1. The ends lost 0 bases at V and 10 bases at J; junction bases unmatched: 5. CDR1 and CDR2 (germline): SGHRS, YFSETQ. The length of the CDR3 is 15 residues. Written as DNA, the CDR3 is TGCGCCAGCAGCTTGGAGGGGACAGGGGGCAGGGAGCAGTTCTTC. It codes for CASSLEGTGGREQFF.

The chain carries TRBV7-7 and TRBJ2-3, with 9 bases identical to TRBD2. This CDR3 is built from 16 residues. CDR1 SSHAT and CDR2 FNYEAQ come from the germline V gene (reference sequence). V was clipped by 5 bases and J by 3 bases; unmatched bases: 9. CDR3 DNA: TGTGCCAGCAGCCCCCTGGGAGCGGGAGGAACAGATACGCAGTATTTT. Its translation: CASSPLGAGGTDTQYF.

V usage is TRBV11-3 and J usage is TRBJ2-2; 7 nucleotides match TRBD1. Germline-derived CDR1 and CDR2 are SGHNT and YENEEA. The CDR3 has 17 amino acids. J was trimmed by 5 bases and V by 10 bases; bases with no gene match: 19. CDR3 DNA: TGTGCCACCTCCGACCTTATCGACAGGGAGTATACCGGGGAGCTGTTTTTT. It encodes CATSDLIDREYTGELFF.